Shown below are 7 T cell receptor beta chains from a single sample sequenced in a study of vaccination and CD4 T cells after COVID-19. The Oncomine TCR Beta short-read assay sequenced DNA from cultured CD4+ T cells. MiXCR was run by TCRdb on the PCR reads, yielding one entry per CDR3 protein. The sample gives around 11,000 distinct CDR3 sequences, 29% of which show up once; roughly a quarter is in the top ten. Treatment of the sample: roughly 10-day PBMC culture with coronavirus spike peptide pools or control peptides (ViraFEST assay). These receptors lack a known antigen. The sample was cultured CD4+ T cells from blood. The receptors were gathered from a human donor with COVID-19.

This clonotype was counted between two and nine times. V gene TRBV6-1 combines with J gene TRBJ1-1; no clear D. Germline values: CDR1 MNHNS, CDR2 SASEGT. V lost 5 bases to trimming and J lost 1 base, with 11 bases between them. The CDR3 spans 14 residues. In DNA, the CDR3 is TGTGCCAGCAGTCCAAGGGCCCGGAACACTGAAGCTTTCTTT. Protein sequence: CASSPRARNTEAFF.

The CDR3 bases are TGTGCCAGCTCGAGGGACGGAACCTACGAGCAGTACTTC. Translation gives CASSRDGTYEQYF. The rearrangement links TRBV25-1 to TRBJ2-7; D might be TRBD1 or TRBD2, each matching 5 bases. This CDR3 comprises 13 residues. Trimming left V 8 bases short and J 2 bases short, with 13 bases between. Germline assignment: CDR1 MGHDK and CDR2 SYGVNS.

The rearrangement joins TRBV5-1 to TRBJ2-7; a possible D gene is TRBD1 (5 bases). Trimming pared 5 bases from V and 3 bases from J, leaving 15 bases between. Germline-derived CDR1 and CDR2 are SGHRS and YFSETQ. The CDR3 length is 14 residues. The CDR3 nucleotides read TGCGCCAGCAGGCCGGCAGGGATTCTCTACGAGCAGTACTTC. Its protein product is CASRPAGILYEQYF.

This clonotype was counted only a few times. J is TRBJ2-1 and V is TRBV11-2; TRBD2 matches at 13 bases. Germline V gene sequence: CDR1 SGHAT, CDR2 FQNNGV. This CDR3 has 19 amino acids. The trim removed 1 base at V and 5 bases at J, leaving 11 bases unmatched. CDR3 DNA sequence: TGTGCCAGCAGCTTAGCCCACACGGGACTAGCGGGGCCAAACAATGAGCAGTTCTTC. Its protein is CASSLAHTGLAGPNNEQFF.

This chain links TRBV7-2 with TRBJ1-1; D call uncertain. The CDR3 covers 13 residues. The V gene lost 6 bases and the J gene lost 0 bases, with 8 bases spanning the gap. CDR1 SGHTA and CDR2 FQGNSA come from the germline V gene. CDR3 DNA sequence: TGTGCCAGCAGTGAAGGTATGAACACTGAAGCTTTCTTT. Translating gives CASSEGMNTEAFF. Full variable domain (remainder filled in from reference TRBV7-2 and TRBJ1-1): GAGVSQSPSNKVTEKGKDVELRCDPISGHTALYWYRQSLGQGLEFLIYFQGNSAPDKSGLPSDRFSAERTGGSVSTLTIQRTQQEDSAVYLCASSEGMNTEAFFGQGTRLTVV.

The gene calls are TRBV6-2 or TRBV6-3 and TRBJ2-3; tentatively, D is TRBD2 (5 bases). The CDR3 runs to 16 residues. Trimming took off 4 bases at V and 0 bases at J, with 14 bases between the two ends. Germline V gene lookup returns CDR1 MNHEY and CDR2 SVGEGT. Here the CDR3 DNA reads TGTGCCAGCAGTTGGAAGCTAGCCGGGAGCACAGATACGCAGTATTTT. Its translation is CASSWKLAGSTDTQYF.

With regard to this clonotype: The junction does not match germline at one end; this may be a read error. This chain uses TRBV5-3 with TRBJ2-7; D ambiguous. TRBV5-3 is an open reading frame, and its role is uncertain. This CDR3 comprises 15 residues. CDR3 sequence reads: CASSLAGRKPYEQYF. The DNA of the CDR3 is TGTGCCAGCAGCTTGGCAGGTAGGAAGCCCTACGAGCAGTACTTC.